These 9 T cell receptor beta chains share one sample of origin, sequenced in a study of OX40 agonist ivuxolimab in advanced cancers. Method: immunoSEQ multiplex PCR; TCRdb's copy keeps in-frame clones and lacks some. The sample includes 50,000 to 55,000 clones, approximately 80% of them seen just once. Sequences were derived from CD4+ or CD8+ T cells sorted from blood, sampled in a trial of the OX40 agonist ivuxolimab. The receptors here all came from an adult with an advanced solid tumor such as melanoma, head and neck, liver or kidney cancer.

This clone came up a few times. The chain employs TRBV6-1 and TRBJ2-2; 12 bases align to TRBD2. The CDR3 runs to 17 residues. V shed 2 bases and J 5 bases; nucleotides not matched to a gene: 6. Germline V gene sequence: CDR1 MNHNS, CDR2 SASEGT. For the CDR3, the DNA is TGTGCCAGCAGTGAACGAGGACTAGCGGGATGGACCGGGGAGCTGTTTTTT. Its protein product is CASSERGLAGWTGELFF.

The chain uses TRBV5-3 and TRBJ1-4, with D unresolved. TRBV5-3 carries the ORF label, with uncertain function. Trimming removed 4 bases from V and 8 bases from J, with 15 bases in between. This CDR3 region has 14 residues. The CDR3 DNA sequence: TGTGCCAGAAGCGGTTGGGGATTCGGGGAAAAACTGTTTTTT. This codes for CARSGWGFGEKLFF.

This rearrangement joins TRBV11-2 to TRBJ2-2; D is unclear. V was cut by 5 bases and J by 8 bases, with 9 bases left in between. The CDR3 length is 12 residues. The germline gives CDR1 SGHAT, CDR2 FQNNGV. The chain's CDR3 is CASSPRAGELFF. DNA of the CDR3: TGTGCCAGCAGCCCCCGGGCGGGGGAGCTGTTTTTT.

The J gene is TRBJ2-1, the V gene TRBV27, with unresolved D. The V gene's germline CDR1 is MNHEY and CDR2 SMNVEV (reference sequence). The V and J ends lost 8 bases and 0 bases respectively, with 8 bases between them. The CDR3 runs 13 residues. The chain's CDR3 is CASRHSSYNEQFF. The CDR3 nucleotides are TGTGCCAGCCGACACAGCTCCTACAATGAGCAGTTCTTC.

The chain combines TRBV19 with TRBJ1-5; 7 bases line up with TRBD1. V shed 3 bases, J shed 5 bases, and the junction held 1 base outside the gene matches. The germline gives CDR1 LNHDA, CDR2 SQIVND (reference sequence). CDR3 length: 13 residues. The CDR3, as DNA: TGTGCCAGTAGTATCCAGGGGGATCAGCCCCAGCATTTT. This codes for CASSIQGDQPQHF. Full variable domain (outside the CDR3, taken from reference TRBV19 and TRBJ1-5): DGGITQSPKYLFRKEGQNVTLSCEQNLNHDAMYWYRQDPGQGLRLIYYSQIVNDFQKGDIAEGYSVSREKKESFPLTVTSAQKNPTAFYLCASSIQGDQPQHFGDGTRLSIL.

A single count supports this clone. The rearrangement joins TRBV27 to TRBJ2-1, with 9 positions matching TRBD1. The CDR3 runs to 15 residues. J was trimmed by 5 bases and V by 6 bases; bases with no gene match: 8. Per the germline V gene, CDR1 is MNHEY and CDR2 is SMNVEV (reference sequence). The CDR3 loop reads CASRKSRDRDNEQFF. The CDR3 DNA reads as TGTGCCAGCAGGAAAAGCCGGGACAGGGACAATGAGCAGTTCTTC.

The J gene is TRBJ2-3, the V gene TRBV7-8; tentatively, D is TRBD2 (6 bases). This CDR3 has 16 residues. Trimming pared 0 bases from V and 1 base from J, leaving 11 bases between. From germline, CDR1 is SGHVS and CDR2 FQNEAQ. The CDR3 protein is CASSLAVGRGTDTQYF. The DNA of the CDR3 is TGTGCCAGCAGCTTAGCGGTCGGGAGAGGCACAGATACGCAGTATTTT.

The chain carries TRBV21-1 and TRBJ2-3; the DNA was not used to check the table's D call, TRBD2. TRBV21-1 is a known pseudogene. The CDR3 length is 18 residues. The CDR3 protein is CASSKAGAGPGWTDTQYF. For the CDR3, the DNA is TGTGCCAGCAGCAAAGCTGGGGCGGGACCTGGGTGGACAGATACGCAGTATTTT.

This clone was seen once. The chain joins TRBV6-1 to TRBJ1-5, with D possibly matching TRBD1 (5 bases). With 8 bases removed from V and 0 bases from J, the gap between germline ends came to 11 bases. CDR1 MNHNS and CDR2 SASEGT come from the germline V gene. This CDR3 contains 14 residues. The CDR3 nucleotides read TGTGCCAGCGAGCAGGGAACTAGCAATCAGCCCCAGCATTTT. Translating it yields CASEQGTSNQPQHF.